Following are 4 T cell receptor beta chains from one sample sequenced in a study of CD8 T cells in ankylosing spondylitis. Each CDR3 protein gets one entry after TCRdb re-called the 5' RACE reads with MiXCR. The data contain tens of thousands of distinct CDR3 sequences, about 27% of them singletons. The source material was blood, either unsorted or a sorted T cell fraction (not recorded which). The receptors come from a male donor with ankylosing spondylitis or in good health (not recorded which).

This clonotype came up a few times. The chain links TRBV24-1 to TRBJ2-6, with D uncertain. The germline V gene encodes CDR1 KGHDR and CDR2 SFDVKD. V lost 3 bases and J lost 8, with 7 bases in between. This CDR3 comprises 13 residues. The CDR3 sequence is CATSDGRPNVLTF. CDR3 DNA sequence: TGTGCCACCAGTGATGGTAGGCCCAACGTCCTGACTTTC.

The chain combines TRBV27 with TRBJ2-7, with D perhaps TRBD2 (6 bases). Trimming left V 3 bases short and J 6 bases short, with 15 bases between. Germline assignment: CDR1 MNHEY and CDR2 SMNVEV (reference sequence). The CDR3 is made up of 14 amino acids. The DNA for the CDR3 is TGTGCCAGCAGTTTTGGAGGAGGGGCGGGCGAGCAGTACGTC. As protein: CASSFGGGAGEQYV.

The CDR3 DNA reads as TGTGCCAGCAGGCAAGGACAGGGCCCCTACGAGCAGTACTTC. As protein: CASRQGQGPYEQYF. The chain couples TRBV5-6 to TRBJ2-7; 8 bases fit TRBD1. The CDR3 extends over 14 amino acids. Germline lookup yields CDR1 SGHDT and CDR2 YYEEEE. V dropped 5 bases and J dropped 2; count of bases not matched to a gene: 6.

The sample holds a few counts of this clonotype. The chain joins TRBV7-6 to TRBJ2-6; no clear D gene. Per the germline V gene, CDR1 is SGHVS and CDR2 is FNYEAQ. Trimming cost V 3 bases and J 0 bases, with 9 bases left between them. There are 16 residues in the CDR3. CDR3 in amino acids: CASSFYDSSGANVLTF. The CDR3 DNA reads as TGTGCCAGCAGCTTTTATGATAGCTCTGGGGCCAACGTCCTGACTTTC.